This T cell receptor beta chain was obtained from a study of cytomegalovirus exposure and HLA in healthy donors. With regard to this clone: Its target is unknown.

Study results and caveats: Using a false discovery rate of 0.05, a later analysis showed that 15,000 to 20,000 TCR beta sequences were associated with HLA alleles.

V was pared by 1 base and J by 4 bases, with 3 bases of the junction left unmatched. In germline, CDR1 is LGHNA, CDR2 YSLEER. The CDR3 has 16 residues. The PCR had 60 Vbeta and 13 Jbeta primers. Measured with immunoSEQ multiplex PCR; TCRdb has only the in-frame clones, and not every one. This table holds around 130,000 clones, roughly 83% found once. The V gene is TRBV4-3, the J gene TRBJ2-6, with 8 positions matching TRBD1. The clonotype comes from a girl aged 2 to 9 in good health and CMV-seronegative. The material sequenced was PBMCs. CDR3 loop: CASSQGQGTGANVLTF. The CDR3 nucleotides are TGCGCCAGCAGCCAAGGACAGGGGACAGGGGCCAACGTCCTGACTTTC.